A selection of T cell receptor beta chains follows, all from one sample in a study of regulatory T cells in long-lasting Graves disease. TCRdb reprocessed the multiplex PCR reads with MiXCR, giving one entry per CDR3 protein. This sample has some 410,000 distinct CDR3 sequences, with about 17% found just once. A further study also used this sample, focusing on T cells in Graves' hyperthyroidism and ophthalmopathy.

The sequences come from peripheral blood mononuclear cells (PBMCs), collected at new diagnosis, from a patient treated with antithyroid drugs. All receptors come from a woman aged 25 to 39 with Graves disease. The CDR3 runs from the conserved cysteine through the conserved F or W. D genes are given only for firm matches. Expanded clones are given a class, and other clones once, few, many or no size at all.

v_call: TRBV7-6; clone_size: many; j_call: TRBJ2-5; d_call: NA; cdr3_aa: CASSFTGPETQYF; cdr3_nt: TGTGCCAGCAGCTTCACAGGGCCAGAGACCCAGTACTTC
v_call: TRBV5-6; clone_size: many; j_call: TRBJ2-2; d_call: NA; cdr3_aa: CASSLAPSEERKLFF; cdr3_nt: TGTGCCAGCAGTCTGGCACCAAGCGAAGAGCGGAAGCTGTTTTTT
v_call: TRBV11-2; clone_size: many; j_call: TRBJ2-1; d_call: NA; cdr3_aa: CASSLVERSGNEQFF; cdr3_nt: TGTGCCAGCAGCTTAGTTGAGAGGAGCGGGAATGAGCAGTTCTTC
v_call: TRBV5-4; clone_size: few; j_call: TRBJ1-1; d_call: TRBD1; cdr3_aa: CASIRDRGRNTEAFF; cdr3_nt: TGTGCCAGCATCCGAGACAGGGGGCGGAACACTGAAGCTTTCTTT
v_call: TRBV7-8; clone_size: NA; j_call: TRBJ2-1; d_call: TRBD2; cdr3_aa: CASSLTPGLAGVGSYNEQFF; cdr3_nt: TGTGCCAGCAGCTTAACACCGGGACTAGCGGGAGTGGGGTCCTACAATGAGCAGTTCTTC
v_call: TRBV27; clone_size: many; j_call: TRBJ2-7; d_call: NA; cdr3_aa: CASNSGRNEQYF; cdr3_nt: TGTGCCAGCAATAGTGGGCGGAACGAGCAGTACTTC
v_call: TRBV6-2/TRBV6-3; clone_size: NA; j_call: TRBJ2-6; d_call: NA; cdr3_aa: CASSYGSLSGRANVLTF; cdr3_nt: TGTGCCAGCAGTTACGGGTCCCTTAGTGGGAGGGCCAACGTCCTGACTTTC
v_call: TRBV3-1; clone_size: many; j_call: TRBJ2-1; d_call: NA; cdr3_aa: CASSQEGWTEQFF; cdr3_nt: TGTGCCAGCAGCCAAGAGGGTTGGACTGAGCAGTTCTTC
v_call: TRBV10-2; clone_size: few; j_call: TRBJ1-1; d_call: NA; cdr3_aa: CASSGAFEAFF; cdr3_nt: TGCGCCAGCAGTGGAGCCTTCGAAGCTTTCTTT
v_call: TRBV11-3; clone_size: many; j_call: TRBJ2-7; d_call: NA; cdr3_aa: CASSLDQRAALKASSYEQYF; cdr3_nt: TGTGCCAGCAGCTTAGATCAGCGGGCGGCTTTAAAAGCAAGCTCCTACGAGCAGTACTTC
v_call: TRBV28; clone_size: NA; j_call: TRBJ2-7; d_call: TRBD2; cdr3_aa: CASSLRLAGNSYEQYF; cdr3_nt: TGTGCCAGCAGTTTACGTCTAGCGGGAAACTCCTACGAGCAGTACTTC
v_call: TRBV29-1; clone_size: many; j_call: TRBJ2-5; d_call: NA; cdr3_aa: CSVVKPSETQYF; cdr3_nt: TGCAGCGTTGTTAAGCCTTCGGAGACCCAGTACTTC
v_call: TRBV7-6; clone_size: many; j_call: TRBJ2-7; d_call: TRBD2; cdr3_aa: CASSFETSGRNEQYF; cdr3_nt: TGTGCCAGCAGCTTTGAGACTAGCGGGAGAAACGAGCAGTACTTC
v_call: TRBV2; clone_size: many; j_call: TRBJ1-2; d_call: TRBD1; cdr3_aa: CASRGIQGLIWLAF; cdr3_nt: TGTGCCAGCCGAGGTATACAGGGGCTTATATGGCTTGCCTTC
v_call: TRBV19; clone_size: few; j_call: TRBJ2-1; d_call: TRBD1; cdr3_aa: CASRMGQGSYNEQFF; cdr3_nt: TGTGCCAGTCGTATGGGACAGGGATCCTACAATGAGCAGTTCTTC
v_call: TRBV6-6; clone_size: NA; j_call: TRBJ2-1; d_call: NA; cdr3_aa: CASRYSIHEQFF; cdr3_nt: TGTGCCAGCAGGTACTCGATCCATGAGCAGTTCTTC
v_call: TRBV7-2; clone_size: NA; j_call: TRBJ2-1; d_call: NA; cdr3_aa: CASSWRSGVTYNEQFF; cdr3_nt: TGTGCCAGCAGCTGGAGGTCAGGGGTCACCTACAATGAGCAGTTCTTC
v_call: TRBV2; clone_size: many; j_call: TRBJ2-6; d_call: NA; cdr3_aa: CASSGTASGANVLTF; cdr3_nt: TGTGCCAGCAGTGGGACAGCCTCTGGGGCCAACGTCCTGACTTTC
v_call: TRBV28; clone_size: few; j_call: TRBJ2-3; d_call: TRBD2; cdr3_aa: CASRGGTRNTDTQYF; cdr3_nt: TGTGCCAGCCGGGGGGGGACTAGAAACACAGATACGCAGTATTTT
v_call: TRBV14; clone_size: NA; j_call: TRBJ2-7; d_call: NA; cdr3_aa: CASSHGRREQYF; cdr3_nt: TGTGCCAGCAGCCATGGACGACGGGAGCAGTACTTC